Listed below are T cell receptor beta chains from one sample, sequenced in a study of cytomegalovirus exposure and HLA in healthy donors. Some clones are missing from TCRdb's copy, which holds only in-frame ones; the method was immunoSEQ multiplex PCR. The profile shows about 110,000 clones, around 74% of them singletons. Sequences were obtained from PBMCs. The receptor set was obtained from a woman aged 40-49 years in good health and CMV-seropositive. CDR3s include the opening cysteine and the closing phenylalanine or tryptophan. The order of the fields is D gene, clone size, V gene, J gene, CDR3 protein, CDR3 DNA. D genes are given only for firm matches. Clone sizes are given selectively: once, few, many, or a class where the clone is expanded.

d_call: TRBD1
clone_size: .
v_call: TRBV7-9
j_call: TRBJ1-4
cdr3_aa: CASSSLRDRGGKLFF
cdr3_nt: TGTGCCAGCAGCTCCCTCCGGGACAGGGGTGGAAAACTGTTTTTT

d_call: .
clone_size: .
v_call: TRBV4-1
j_call: TRBJ1-3
cdr3_aa: CASSRDSSGNTIYF
cdr3_nt: TGCGCCAGCAGCCGAGACAGCTCTGGAAACACCATATATTTT

d_call: TRBD1
clone_size: .
v_call: TRBV4-3
j_call: TRBJ2-6
cdr3_aa: CASSLRTGSGANVLTF
cdr3_nt: TGCGCCAGCAGCCTACGGACAGGCTCTGGGGCCAACGTCCTGACTTTC

d_call: .
clone_size: .
v_call: TRBV23-1
j_call: TRBJ2-7
cdr3_aa: CASTDSYEQYF
cdr3_nt: TGCGCCAGCACGGACAGCTACGAGCAGTACTTC

d_call: .
clone_size: few
v_call: TRBV11-2
j_call: TRBJ2-5
cdr3_aa: CASSLAAFQETQYF
cdr3_nt: TGTGCCAGCAGCTTAGCTGCGTTCCAAGAGACCCAGTACTTC

d_call: TRBD1
clone_size: .
v_call: TRBV27
j_call: TRBJ1-1
cdr3_aa: CASSPHQGGREAFF
cdr3_nt: TGTGCCAGCAGTCCACATCAGGGGGGCCGAGAAGCTTTCTTT

d_call: TRBD1
clone_size: .
v_call: TRBV19
j_call: TRBJ1-5
cdr3_aa: CASSEQGFVNQPQHF
cdr3_nt: TGTGCCAGTAGTGAACAGGGGTTCGTAAATCAGCCCCAGCATTTT

d_call: .
clone_size: .
v_call: TRBV18
j_call: TRBJ2-7
cdr3_aa: CASSPTSGQWGIYEQYF
cdr3_nt: TGTGCCAGCTCACCTACAAGCGGACAGTGGGGAATATACGAGCAGTACTTC

d_call: TRBD1
clone_size: .
v_call: TRBV5-1
j_call: TRBJ2-7
cdr3_aa: CASSLQGDYEQYF
cdr3_nt: TGCGCCAGCAGCCTTCAGGGGGACTACGAGCAGTACTTC

d_call: TRBD1
clone_size: .
v_call: TRBV2
j_call: TRBJ1-5
cdr3_aa: CASSVQGVSNQPQHF
cdr3_nt: TGTGCCAGCAGTGTGCAGGGGGTTAGCAATCAGCCCCAGCATTTT

d_call: TRBD1
clone_size: .
v_call: TRBV28
j_call: TRBJ1-2
cdr3_aa: CASSLQDRDPRYTF
cdr3_nt: TGTGCCAGCAGTTTACAGGACAGGGACCCCCGCTACACCTTC

d_call: .
clone_size: .
v_call: TRBV9
j_call: TRBJ2-7
cdr3_aa: CASSPTGSSYEQYF
cdr3_nt: TGTGCCAGCAGCCCCACGGGGAGCTCCTACGAGCAGTACTTC

d_call: .
clone_size: .
v_call: TRBV2
j_call: TRBJ1-1
cdr3_aa: CASSVSRSHTEAFF
cdr3_nt: TGTGCCAGCAGTGTTTCGAGATCACACACTGAAGCTTTCTTT

d_call: .
clone_size: few
v_call: TRBV10-3
j_call: TRBJ1-1
cdr3_aa: CASMNQGNTEAFF
cdr3_nt: TGTGCCTCGATGAACCAGGGGAACACTGAAGCTTTCTTT

d_call: .
clone_size: few
v_call: TRBV11-3
j_call: TRBJ2-2
cdr3_aa: CASSFGADTGELFF
cdr3_nt: TGTGCCAGCAGCTTTGGGGCCGACACCGGGGAGCTGTTTTTT

d_call: .
clone_size: .
v_call: TRBV6-5
j_call: TRBJ1-2
cdr3_aa: CASSGGTAAVYGYTF
cdr3_nt: TGTGCCAGCAGTGGGGGGACTGCTGCTGTCTATGGCTACACCTTC

d_call: .
clone_size: .
v_call: TRBV12-2
j_call: TRBJ1-5
cdr3_aa: CASRLTDRGHSNQPQHF
cdr3_nt: TGTGCAAGTCGCTTGACCGACAGGGGTCATAGCAATCAGCCCCAGCATTTT

d_call: .
clone_size: .
v_call: TRBV5-1
j_call: TRBJ2-7
cdr3_aa: CASSVSSSSYEQYF
cdr3_nt: TGCGCCAGCAGCGTTAGTAGTTCGTCCTACGAGCAGTACTTC

d_call: TRBD2
clone_size: .
v_call: TRBV5-1
j_call: TRBJ2-1
cdr3_aa: CASSLGGGSRNEQFF
cdr3_nt: TGCGCCAGCAGCTTGGGCGGGGGGTCAAGGAATGAGCAGTTCTTC

d_call: .
clone_size: .
v_call: TRBV14
j_call: TRBJ1-1
cdr3_aa: CASSPTGLDTEAFF
cdr3_nt: TGTGCCAGCAGCCCGACAGGACTTGACACTGAAGCTTTCTTT

d_call: .
clone_size: .
v_call: TRBV7-6
j_call: TRBJ2-5
cdr3_aa: CASSSLERAGTQYF
cdr3_nt: TGTGCCAGCAGCTCCCTTGAACGAGCGGGGACCCAGTACTTC

d_call: .
clone_size: .
v_call: TRBV7-7
j_call: TRBJ1-4
cdr3_aa: CASRATAINEKLFF
cdr3_nt: TGTGCTAGCAGGGCGACAGCAATAAATGAAAAACTGTTTTTT

d_call: TRBD2
clone_size: few
v_call: TRBV28
j_call: TRBJ2-1
cdr3_aa: CASSLSLAANEQFF
cdr3_nt: TGTGCCAGCAGTTTATCACTAGCGGCGAATGAGCAGTTCTTC

d_call: .
clone_size: .
v_call: TRBV7-8
j_call: TRBJ1-1
cdr3_aa: CASSLVSGFTEAFF
cdr3_nt: TGTGCCAGCAGCTTAGTTTCGGGGTTCACTGAAGCTTTCTTT

d_call: .
clone_size: .
v_call: TRBV5-1
j_call: TRBJ1-1
cdr3_aa: CASSLSGKGRTEAFF
cdr3_nt: TGCGCCAGCAGCTTGTCGGGGAAGGGTCGCACTGAAGCTTTCTTT

d_call: .
clone_size: .
v_call: TRBV6-1
j_call: TRBJ2-7
cdr3_aa: CASSRTYEQYF
cdr3_nt: TGTGCCAGTAGCCGTACCTACGAGCAGTACTTC

d_call: TRBD1
clone_size: .
v_call: TRBV25-1
j_call: TRBJ1-6
cdr3_aa: CASSVRGGADSPLHF
cdr3_nt: TGTGCCAGCAGTGTAAGAGGGGGCGCGGATTCACCCCTCCACTTT

d_call: .
clone_size: .
v_call: TRBV7-6
j_call: TRBJ2-3
cdr3_aa: CASSTPGSGTDTQYF
cdr3_nt: TGTGCCAGCAGCACACCGGGATCAGGCACAGATACGCAGTATTTT

d_call: TRBD1
clone_size: .
v_call: TRBV2
j_call: TRBJ1-2
cdr3_aa: CAGSRGQGGYGYTF
cdr3_nt: TGTGCGGGCAGCAGGGGGCAGGGGGGATATGGCTACACCTTC

d_call: .
clone_size: .
v_call: TRBV19
j_call: TRBJ2-2
cdr3_aa: CASSGSHANTGELFF
cdr3_nt: TGTGCCAGTAGTGGGAGCCACGCAAACACCGGGGAGCTGTTTTTT

d_call: .
clone_size: once
v_call: TRBV7-9
j_call: TRBJ1-3
cdr3_aa: CASSLGGGFSGNTIYF
cdr3_nt: TGTGCCAGCAGCTTAGGCGGGGGCTTCTCTGGAAACACCATATATTTT

d_call: .
clone_size: .
v_call: TRBV30
j_call: TRBJ2-7
cdr3_aa: CAWSLYPVQYF
cdr3_nt: TGTGCCTGGAGTCTTTATCCAGTGCAGTACTTC

d_call: .
clone_size: .
v_call: TRBV9
j_call: TRBJ2-7
cdr3_aa: CASSTGDLSYEQYF
cdr3_nt: TGTGCCAGCAGCACGGGGGACCTCTCCTACGAGCAGTACTTC

d_call: .
clone_size: .
v_call: TRBV6-6
j_call: TRBJ1-5
cdr3_aa: CASSYSGGSNQPQHF
cdr3_nt: TGTGCCAGCAGTTACTCAGGGGGTAGCAATCAGCCCCAGCATTTT

d_call: TRBD1
clone_size: once
v_call: TRBV10-2
j_call: TRBJ1-2
cdr3_aa: CASGDRNTNYGYTF
cdr3_nt: TGCGCCAGTGGGGACAGAAATACTAACTATGGCTACACCTTC

d_call: .
clone_size: .
v_call: TRBV7-6
j_call: TRBJ1-1
cdr3_aa: CASTPGAGLNTEAFF
cdr3_nt: TGTGCCAGCACCCCAGGCGCAGGCTTGAACACTGAAGCTTTCTTT

d_call: TRBD1
clone_size: once
v_call: TRBV11-2
j_call: TRBJ2-3
cdr3_aa: CASSLGQFRTDTQYF
cdr3_nt: TGTGCCAGCAGCTTGGGACAGTTTCGCACAGATACGCAGTATTTT

d_call: TRBD1
clone_size: .
v_call: TRBV5-1
j_call: TRBJ2-7
cdr3_aa: CASSDRTGGAYEQYF
cdr3_nt: TGCGCCAGCAGCGACAGGACAGGGGGCGCCTACGAGCAGTACTTC

d_call: .
clone_size: .
v_call: TRBV28
j_call: TRBJ1-6
cdr3_aa: CASSPRRSSYNSPLHF
cdr3_nt: TGTGCCAGCAGTCCCAGAAGGAGCTCCTATAATTCACCCCTCCACTTT

d_call: .
clone_size: once
v_call: TRBV30
j_call: TRBJ2-2
cdr3_aa: CAWMAGKGRAWELFF
cdr3_nt: TGTGCCTGGATGGCGGGAAAGGGTCGGGCCTGGGAGCTGTTTTTT

d_call: TRBD2
clone_size: .
v_call: TRBV4-3
j_call: TRBJ2-1
cdr3_aa: CASSQKGLAGSYNEQFF
cdr3_nt: TGCGCCAGCAGCCAAAAGGGACTAGCGGGGTCCTACAATGAGCAGTTCTTC

d_call: TRBD2
clone_size: .
v_call: TRBV10-1
j_call: TRBJ2-5
cdr3_aa: CASSETTSGETQYF
cdr3_nt: TGCGCCAGCAGTGAGACCACTAGCGGAGAGACCCAGTACTTC

d_call: .
clone_size: .
v_call: TRBV15
j_call: TRBJ2-2
cdr3_aa: CATSRSGTLTGELFF
cdr3_nt: TGTGCCACCAGCAGGTCCGGGACTCTTACCGGGGAGCTGTTTTTT

d_call: TRBD1
clone_size: few
v_call: TRBV7-9
j_call: TRBJ1-3
cdr3_aa: CASSRQGAGGNTIYF
cdr3_nt: TGTGCCAGCTCCAGACAGGGGGCAGGAGGAAACACCATATATTTT

d_call: TRBD2
clone_size: .
v_call: TRBV7-9
j_call: TRBJ2-5
cdr3_aa: CASRSGGGAPRETQYF
cdr3_nt: TGTGCCAGCAGATCTGGGGGGGGAGCCCCGCGGGAGACCCAGTACTTC

d_call: .
clone_size: .
v_call: TRBV25-1
j_call: TRBJ1-4
cdr3_aa: CASSKAEIGEKLFF
cdr3_nt: TGTGCCAGCAGTAAAGCGGAAATTGGTGAAAAACTGTTTTTT

d_call: .
clone_size: few
v_call: TRBV5-1
j_call: TRBJ2-7
cdr3_aa: CASSLGRNSYEQYF
cdr3_nt: TGCGCCAGCAGCTTGGGCAGAAACTCCTACGAGCAGTACTTC

d_call: TRBD1
clone_size: .
v_call: TRBV6-5
j_call: TRBJ1-6
cdr3_aa: CASSYATGDSPLHF
cdr3_nt: TGTGCCAGCAGTTACGCCACAGGGGATTCACCCCTCCACTTT

d_call: .
clone_size: .
v_call: TRBV7-6
j_call: TRBJ1-5
cdr3_aa: CASSQSPGDGYSNQPQHF
cdr3_nt: TGTGCCAGCAGCCAGAGTCCCGGGGATGGATATAGCAATCAGCCCCAGCATTTT

d_call: TRBD1
clone_size: .
v_call: TRBV18
j_call: TRBJ1-6
cdr3_aa: CASSPVQGANSPLHF
cdr3_nt: TGTGCCAGCTCACCCGTCCAGGGGGCTAATTCACCCCTCCACTTT

d_call: TRBD1
clone_size: .
v_call: TRBV5-1
j_call: TRBJ1-5
cdr3_aa: CASSIPDRDRNQPQHF
cdr3_nt: TGCGCCAGCAGCATACCAGACAGGGATCGCAATCAGCCCCAGCATTTT

d_call: .
clone_size: .
v_call: TRBV2
j_call: TRBJ2-3
cdr3_aa: CASSDRGTQYF
cdr3_nt: TGTGCCAGCAGTGATCGGGGTACGCAGTATTTT